Listed here are 4 T cell receptor beta chains from one sample, sequenced in a study of CD8 T cells in ankylosing spondylitis. Findings of the study overall: A TCR beta motif of several highly homologous variants seemed to mark ankylosing spondylitis blood.

For these receptors, no antigen is known. MiXCR, applied by TCRdb to the 5' RACE reads, yields one record per CDR3 protein. The table includes over 400,000 distinct CDR3 sequences, approximately 26% detected once. Material: blood, either unsorted or a sorted T cell fraction (not recorded which). Receptors originate from a male donor with ankylosing spondylitis.

The J gene is TRBJ2-1, the V gene TRBV12-3 or TRBV12-4, with 16 bases fitting TRBD2. The CDR3 consists of 19 residues. After removal of 8 bases from V and 6 bases from J, the junction contained 16 bases not matched to a gene. The CDR3 sequence is CASCSSPGTSGRAFNEQFF. The CDR3 DNA is TGTGCCAGCTGTTCCAGTCCCGGGACTAGCGGGAGGGCCTTCAATGAGCAGTTCTTC.

The chain is built from TRBV20-1 and TRBJ1-2, with unresolved D. The length of the CDR3 is 14 residues. The germline V gene has CDR1 DFQATT and CDR2 SNEGSKA (reference sequence). The V gene lost 1 base and the J gene lost 3 bases, with 12 bases spanning the gap. CDR3: CSARALGFDYGYTF. The CDR3, as DNA: TGCAGTGCTAGAGCACTGGGATTTGACTATGGCTACACCTTC.

J is TRBJ2-1 and V is TRBV27; the match to TRBD2 covers 8 bases. CDR1 and CDR2 from the germline V gene are MNHEY and SMNVEV (reference sequence). Losses at the gene ends were 6 bases for V and 8 bases for J; bases not matched to a gene: 9. The CDR3 covers 14 residues. The CDR3 protein is CASRVAGRSYEQFF. DNA for the CDR3: TGTGCCAGCAGGGTAGCGGGACGCTCGTATGAGCAGTTCTTC.

This clonotype turned up a few times. This rearrangement joins TRBV12-3 or TRBV12-4 to TRBJ1-1; D is perhaps TRBD1 (5 bases). Trimming left V 6 bases short and J 5 bases short, with 16 bases between. CDR3 length: 14 amino acids. The CDR3 sequence: CASSKAGVWTEAFF. The DNA of the CDR3 is TGTGCCAGCAGCAAGGCGGGGGTCTGGACTGAAGCTTTCTTT.